The clone carrying this T cell receptor (beta chain) was observed a handful of times. These data come from a study of blood T cells in healthy people across ages. Sample-barcoded 5' priming and a J-beta primer mix drove a second PCR of about 7 to 11 cycles. A template-switch adaptor with 12 random nucleotides tagged each cDNA molecule. TCRdb passed the 5' RACE reads through MiXCR, listing each CDR3 protein once. This sample has 800,000 or so distinct CDR3 sequences, with around 45% found just once. Germline V gene sequence: CDR1 KGHSH, CDR2 LQKENI. The CDR3 extends over 12 amino acids. Losses at the gene ends were 2 bases for V and 8 bases for J; bases not matched to a gene: 2.

The sample was blood. The chain joins TRBV18 to TRBJ1-2, with 7 bases aligning to TRBD1. The TCR was taken from a man of 80 years or more in good health. As DNA, the CDR3 is TGTGCCAGCTCACCAGACAGGGTCGGCTACACCTTC. Protein product: CASSPDRVGYTF.